The rows below give T cell receptor beta chains drawn from one sample of a study of technical replicates of blood from several donors. TCRdb keeps only in-frame clones here, not all; method: immunoSEQ multiplex PCR. The table has about 59,000 clones, approximately 83% seen once. The source material was PBMCs. These receptor sequences come from a human donor in good health. Some clones in this sample may be carry-over from other donors' samples. Both conserved end residues are part of each CDR3. The D gene is left open where the match is weak. Clone sizes are given selectively: once, few, many, or a class where the clone is expanded.

TRBJ2-2	once	TRBV10-3	TRBD2	TGTGCCATCAGTGGGACTAGCGGGGGGGCCGGCGGGGAGCTGTTTTTT	CAISGTSGGAGGELFF
TRBJ2-5	-	TRBV7-2	TRBD2	TGTGCCAGCAGCTTAGCCCTAGCGGTCTATCGGGAGACCCAGTACTTC	CASSLALAVYRETQYF
TRBJ1-2	once	TRBV5-6	TRBD1	TGTGCCAGCAGCTACGGGCCCGGGACAGGGGATGGCTACACCTTC	CASSYGPGTGDGYTF
TRBJ1-1	few	TRBV5-5	-	TGTGCCAGCAGCTTGGTGTGGGCCGCCACTGAAGCTTTCTTT	CASSLVWAATEAFF
TRBJ1-1	-	TRBV5-1	-	TGCGCCAGCAGCCTGTGGGGGGGCGTGGGAGCTTTCTTT	CASSLWGGVGAFF
TRBJ2-7	-	TRBV7-2	TRBD1	TGTGCCAGCAGCTTAGTGAAGGGGGCCTCCTACGAGCAGTACTTC	CASSLVKGASYEQYF
TRBJ1-6	-	TRBV19	-	TGTGCCAGTAGCGACGACGCGGAGAGCTCCTATAATTCACCCCTCCACTTT	CASSDDAESSYNSPLHF
TRBJ2-2	-	TRBV9	TRBD2	TGTGCCAGCAGCGGACTAGCGGGAGAGAAGGGGAACACCGGGGAGCTGTTTTTT	CASSGLAGEKGNTGELFF
TRBJ2-7	-	TRBV7-2	-	TGTGCCAGCAGCCACTCCTACGAGCAGTACTTC	CASSHSYEQYF
TRBJ2-3	-	TRBV30	-	TGTGCCTCCGATCTTGGGGGGTCCTACACAGATACGCAGTATTTT	CASDLGGSYTDTQYF
TRBJ1-2	-	TRBV29-1	TRBD1	TGCAGAGCCCCGGGACAGGGGAACTATGGCTACACCTTC	CRAPGQGNYGYTF
TRBJ2-1	-	TRBV7-9	TRBD1	TGTGCCAGCAGCCTCGGGACAGGGAATATCAATGAGCAGTTCTTC	CASSLGTGNINEQFF
TRBJ2-5	-	TRBV4-3	-	TGCGCCAGCAGCCAAGGGGGACATAGGGGAGAGACCCAGTACTTC	CASSQGGHRGETQYF
TRBJ2-2	-	TRBV6-1	TRBD1	TGTGCCAGCATAGGGGGACAGTCCCCACCCGGGGAGCTGTTTTTT	CASIGGQSPPGELFF
TRBJ2-7	-	TRBV15	-	TGTGCCACCAGCCTCCACCTGGAGGTCGAGCAGTACTTC	CATSLHLEVEQYF
TRBJ2-5	-	TRBV19	-	TGTGCCAGTAGTATACAGGGTGGGCAAGAGACCCAGTACTTC	CASSIQGGQETQYF
TRBJ2-5	-	TRBV5-1	TRBD2	TGCGCCAGCAGCTGGGGACTAGCGGGAGATTTAGAGACCCAGTACTTC	CASSWGLAGDLETQYF
TRBJ2-2	-	TRBV5-1	TRBD1	TGCGCCAGCAGCGCACAGGGGGAAGACACCGGGGAGCTGTTTTTT	CASSAQGEDTGELFF
TRBJ2-1	-	TRBV30	TRBD1	TGTGCCTGGAATTCAGGGGGCACGCAGTTCTTC	CAWNSGGTQFF
TRBJ2-3	-	TRBV19	TRBD1	TGTGCCAGTAGTATGGACAGGGGGCGAGGAGTTACGCAGTATTTT	CASSMDRGRGVTQYF
TRBJ2-1	-	TRBV7-3	-	TGTGCCAGCAGCTTAGGGAGGACCTCCTACAATGAGCAGTTCTTC	CASSLGRTSYNEQFF
TRBJ2-1	-	TRBV6-5	TRBD2	TGTGCCAGCAGTGCCCTAGCGGGCCTCTACAATGAGCAGTTCTTC	CASSALAGLYNEQFF
TRBJ1-3	-	TRBV6-6	TRBD1	TGTGCCAGCAGGGGACAGGGGGCCACTGGAAACACCATATATTTT	CASRGQGATGNTIYF
TRBJ1-1	-	TRBV6-5	-	TGTGCCAGCAGTTACTCGATAGGGAGCACTGAAGCTTTCTTT	CASSYSIGSTEAFF
TRBJ2-3	-	TRBV15	TRBD2	TGTGCCACCACTGAAGCGGGACGCACATATACGCAGTATTTT	CATTEAGRTYTQYF
TRBJ2-5	-	TRBV6-5	TRBD1	TGTGCCAGCAGTCACCCAACAGGGGGCGCGAAGACCCAGTACTTC	CASSHPTGGAKTQYF
TRBJ1-2	-	TRBV4-3	TRBD1	TGCGCCAGCAGCAAAGGGACAGGGACCATGGGGTATGGCTACACCTTC	CASSKGTGTMGYGYTF
TRBJ2-7	-	TRBV10-3	-	TGTGCCATCAGTGAGGGGACAAGGTACGAGCAGTACTTC	CAISEGTRYEQYF
TRBJ1-5	-	TRBV7-2	TRBD1	TGTGCCAGCAGCTTAGGACAGGGGTTCAATCAGCCCCAGCATTTT	CASSLGQGFNQPQHF
TRBJ2-3	-	TRBV4-2	-	TGTGCCAGCAGCCAAGTTGCGGTGGGAGATACGCAGTATTTT	CASSQVAVGDTQYF
TRBJ2-7	-	TRBV9	TRBD1	TGTGCCAGCAGCCTCGCAGGGGGTAGCTCCTACGAGCAGTACTTC	CASSLAGGSSYEQYF
TRBJ2-7	-	TRBV5-1	-	TGCGCCAGCAGCTTGGTGGGGCCCCGGGCCAGACGCGAGCAGTACTTC	CASSLVGPRARREQYF
TRBJ1-2	once	TRBV29-1	-	TGCAGCGCTCTCACCCCGGGAGGGGTGTGGGGCTACACCTTC	CSALTPGGVWGYTF
TRBJ2-7	-	TRBV7-7	TRBD2	TGTGCCAGCAGCCCCCCGGAGTTTGGGAGGGACGAGCAGTACTTC	CASSPPEFGRDEQYF
TRBJ1-5	once	TRBV5-1	-	TGCGCCAGCAGCGCAGGAACCTATAGCAATCAGCCCCAGCATTTT	CASSAGTYSNQPQHF
TRBJ1-6	once	TRBV7-2	TRBD1	TGTGCCAGCAGCGCGGGACAGGGTAACTCACCCCTCCACTTT	CASSAGQGNSPLHF
TRBJ1-1	-	TRBV4-3	-	TGCGCCAGCAGCCACGCAACAGGGTATTACACTGAAGCTTTCTTT	CASSHATGYYTEAFF
TRBJ1-1	once	TRBV5-4	-	TGTGCCAGCAGCTTGAAAGGGGGTCCTACTGAAGCTTTCTTT	CASSLKGGPTEAFF
TRBJ2-5	-	TRBV2	-	TGTGCCAGCGGTAGGGGCGAGCGTCAGACCCAGTACTTC	CASGRGERQTQYF
TRBJ2-3	-	TRBV30	-	TGTGCCTGGAGTGTAGGGGAAACAGATACGCAGTATTTT	CAWSVGETDTQYF
TRBJ2-7	-	TRBV6-6	TRBD2	TGTGCCAGCAGTTTCCCGGGACTAGCGGGTCACGAGCAGTACTTC	CASSFPGLAGHEQYF
TRBJ2-1	-	TRBV9	TRBD2	TGTGCCAGCAGCGAGAGGGGGACTAGCGGGAGTCATGAGCAGTTCTTC	CASSERGTSGSHEQFF
TRBJ2-7	-	TRBV30	TRBD2	TGTGCCTGGACCGGGAGGTCCTACGAGCAGTACTTC	CAWTGRSYEQYF
TRBJ1-5	-	TRBV7-2	-	TGTGCCAGCAGCTCTCGACAGAACTGGGGGCCCCAGCATTTT	CASSSRQNWGPQHF
TRBJ1-4	-	TRBV7-2	TRBD1	TGTGCCAGCAGCACGAGACAGGGGTTAAATGAAAAACTGTTTTTT	CASSTRQGLNEKLFF